This TCR beta chain is drawn from a study of blood T cell repertoires in COVID-19. This table comes from immunoSEQ multiplex PCR, and its TCRdb copy is limited to in-frame clones, with some not included. The top ten clones hold around 10% of a sample with roughly 250,000 clones, about 89% of them seen once. This clone has only a few counts. This CDR3 has 14 amino acids. V lost 8 bases to trimming and J lost 0 bases, with 11 bases between them. The germline gives CDR1 SNHLY, CDR2 FYNNEI. This sequence joins TRBV2 and TRBJ1-3; D not certain. The specimen sequenced was peripheral blood. This receptor was identified in a middle-aged man who had recovered from COVID-19. The CDR3: CASGVDRSGNTIYF. The CDR3 nucleotides read TGTGCCAGCGGAGTTGACCGCTCTGGAAACACCATATATTTT.